The rows below give T cell receptor beta chains drawn from one sample of a study of PD-L1 blockade in urothelial cancer. Some clones are missing from TCRdb's copy, which holds only in-frame ones; the method was immunoSEQ multiplex PCR. This table has tens of thousands of clones, approximately 86% appearing once. This specimen consisted of PBMCs, obtained around atezolizumab (anti-PD-L1) treatment. The receptors derive from a man aged 55 to 70 with urothelial cancer. Both conserved end residues are part of each CDR3. Fields, in order: V gene, CDR3 length, J gene, clone size, D gene, CDR3 DNA, CDR3 protein. A D gene is named only where the DNA matches it firmly. Clone size is stated in some rows and not others, as once, few, many or a class when expanded.

>TRBV6-5|13|TRBJ2-1|once|-
TGTGCCAGCACCTCCGCTCAGCGCAATGAGCAGTTCTTC
CASTSAQRNEQFF
>TRBV19|17|TRBJ2-3|-|TRBD2
TGTGCCAGTAGTATTGGGACTAGCGGGGGGGCCACAAATACGCAGTATTTT
CASSIGTSGGATNTQYF
>TRBV2|13|TRBJ2-7|once|TRBD1
TGTGCCAGCAGTGAGAACAGGGGTCACGAGCAGTACTTC
CASSENRGHEQYF
>TRBV10-1|17|TRBJ2-5|-|-
TGCGCCAGCAGTGAATTTGGGTCTCTAAATCGGAGAGAGACCCAGTACTTC
CASSEFGSLNRRETQYF
>TRBV9|18|TRBJ1-2|-|TRBD1
TGTGCCAGCAGCCGTGACTACTACGGGGGACAGGGAGACGCTGGCTACACCTTC
CASSRDYYGGQGDAGYTF
>TRBV10-1|13|TRBJ1-1|-|-
TGCGCCAGCCGGGGGGGACCAAACACTGAAGCTTTCTTT
CASRGGPNTEAFF
>TRBV4-3|17|TRBJ2-7|once|TRBD1
TGCGCCAGCAGCCAAGGGGCCGGGACAGGGGGGACCTACGAGCAGTACTTC
CASSQGAGTGGTYEQYF
>TRBV7-9|14|TRBJ1-1|-|-
TGTGCCAGCAGCTTAAATGAGGTGAACACTGAAGCTTTCTTT
CASSLNEVNTEAFF
>TRBV9|15|TRBJ2-5|once|TRBD2
TGTGCCAGCAGCGTATCTAGCGGGGGATATGAGACCCAGTACTTC
CASSVSSGGYETQYF
>TRBV6-1|14|TRBJ2-7|-|-
TGTGCCACCCGGTTTCAGGTGGATTCCTACGAGCAGTACTTC
CATRFQVDSYEQYF
>TRBV30|12|TRBJ2-7|-|TRBD1
TGTGCCTGGAGTGAGGGACAGCTGGACCAGTACTTC
CAWSEGQLDQYF
>TRBV6-1|15|TRBJ1-4|-|-
TGTGCCAGCAGACGGGAGGACATGACTAATGAAAAACTGTTTTTT
CASRREDMTNEKLFF
>TRBV7-2|15|TRBJ1-2|-|-
TGTGCCAGCAGCCCTGTTTCGGGGTCGGGTTATGGCTACACCTTC
CASSPVSGSGYGYTF
>TRBV6-5|15|TRBJ2-3|-|-
TGTGCCAGCAGGGTCCAGGGGCCGCTCACAGATACGCAGTATTTT
CASRVQGPLTDTQYF
>TRBV30|15|TRBJ2-5|-|TRBD2
TGTGCCTGCCGGACTAGCGGGGGGCCCAGAGAGACCCAGTACTTC
CACRTSGGPRETQYF
>TRBV6-5|11|TRBJ2-1|-|-
TGTGCCAGCAGTTATGGCAGTGAGCAGTTCTTC
CASSYGSEQFF
>TRBV6-5|14|TRBJ2-4|-|-
TGTGCCAGCAGCACAGACAGGTTCTTAAACATTCAGTACTTC
CASSTDRFLNIQYF
>TRBV11-2|14|TRBJ2-7|-|TRBD1
TGTGCCAGCAGCCCCACGGGACAGCCCTACGAGCAGTACTTC
CASSPTGQPYEQYF
>TRBV7-9|14|TRBJ1-3|-|-
TGTGCCAGCAGCCCATCTATCTCTGGAAACACCATATATTTT
CASSPSISGNTIYF
>TRBV10-2|14|TRBJ2-1|-|TRBD2
TGCGCCAGCAGCCTAGCGGGGGGATACAATGAGCAGTTCTTC
CASSLAGGYNEQFF
>TRBV7-3|15|TRBJ1-1|-|-
TGTGCCAGCAGCTCCGCCGGGACACCGAACACTGAAGCTTTCTTT
CASSSAGTPNTEAFF
>TRBV30|13|TRBJ1-5|-|-
TGTGCCTGGAGTGCGGGGGGGTTGAAGCCCCAGCATTTT
CAWSAGGLKPQHF
>TRBV25-1|14|TRBJ1-3|few|-
TGTGCCAGCAAGGCTCCAGGGGCTGGAAACACCATATATTTT
CASKAPGAGNTIYF
>TRBV6-6|13|TRBJ1-2|-|TRBD1
TGTGCCAGCAGCCGTAAGACAGGGGAAGGCTACACCTTC
CASSRKTGEGYTF
>TRBV2|15|TRBJ1-2|-|-
TGTGCCAGCAGTCCCGAAGGGGCAAGGGGCTATGGCTACACCTTC
CASSPEGARGYGYTF
>TRBV10-3|14|TRBJ1-4|-|TRBD1
TGTGCCATCAGTGAGGGACAGGGAGGCGAAAAACTGTTTTTT
CAISEGQGGEKLFF
>TRBV19|14|TRBJ1-5|-|-
TGTGCCAGTAGTATCCTCGAGGCCAGTCAGCCCCAGCATTTT
CASSILEASQPQHF
>TRBV18|15|TRBJ1-4|-|TRBD1
TGTGCCAGCTCACCCAGGACAGGGTCCACCGAAAAACTGTTTTTT
CASSPRTGSTEKLFF
>TRBV4-1|16|TRBJ2-3|once|TRBD1
TGCGCCAGCAGCCGACCGGGACAGGGAGCCCCAGATACGCAGTATTTT
CASSRPGQGAPDTQYF
>TRBV5-6|16|TRBJ1-6|few|-
TGTGCCAGCAGCTTGATCGGGTCCAGGGAAAATTCACCCCTCCACTTT
CASSLIGSRENSPLHF
>TRBV19|16|TRBJ2-5|once|TRBD1
TGTGCCAGTAGTAAAGGGGACAGCCCCCGAGGGGAGACCCAGTACTTC
CASSKGDSPRGETQYF
>TRBV6-1|15|TRBJ2-1|-|-
TGTGCCACTACAACTAGCCCCACCTTCGACAATGAGCAGTTCTTC
CATTTSPTFDNEQFF
>TRBV29-1|15|TRBJ2-1|-|TRBD1
TGCAGCTTGGGACGGGACAGGGGATCCCACAATGAGCAGTTCTTC
CSLGRDRGSHNEQFF
>TRBV11-3|13|TRBJ1-1|-|TRBD1
TGTGCCAGCAGCTTAGATCGACAGGGGGAAGCTTTCTTT
CASSLDRQGEAFF
>TRBV2|14|TRBJ2-5|once|TRBD2
TGTGCCAGCAGTAACGGGGGGGGTTGGGAGACCCAGTACTTC
CASSNGGGWETQYF
>TRBV5-1|14|TRBJ2-1|once|TRBD2
TGCGCCAGCAGCATTAGCGGGGGGTACAATGAGCAGTTCTTC
CASSISGGYNEQFF
>TRBV5-1|16|TRBJ2-6|-|TRBD1
TGCGCCAGCAGCCCGGACAGGGATGCTGGGGCCAACGTCCTGACTTTC
CASSPDRDAGANVLTF